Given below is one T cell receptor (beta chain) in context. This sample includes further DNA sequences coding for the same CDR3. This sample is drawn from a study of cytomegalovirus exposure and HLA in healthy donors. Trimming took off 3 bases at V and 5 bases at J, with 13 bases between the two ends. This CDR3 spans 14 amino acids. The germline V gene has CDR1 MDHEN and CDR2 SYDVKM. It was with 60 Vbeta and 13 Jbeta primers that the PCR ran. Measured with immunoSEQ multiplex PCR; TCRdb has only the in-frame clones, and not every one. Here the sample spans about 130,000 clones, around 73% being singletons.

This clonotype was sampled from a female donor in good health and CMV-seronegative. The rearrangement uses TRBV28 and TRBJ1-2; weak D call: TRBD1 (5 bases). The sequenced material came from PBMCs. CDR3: CASSLGGAGYGYTF. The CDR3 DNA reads TGTGCCAGCAGTTTGGGTGGGGCAGGGTATGGCTACACCTTC.